A selection of T cell receptor beta chains follows, all from one sample in a study of cytomegalovirus exposure and HLA in healthy donors. Sequencing used immunoSEQ multiplex PCR; TCRdb keeps in-frame clones, though not all of them. This sample has 150,000 to 200,000 clones, with 80% to 85% found just once. Specimen: PBMCs. The receptors stem from a boy younger than 18 in good health and CMV-seronegative. CDR3s include the opening cysteine and the closing phenylalanine or tryptophan. The D gene is left open where the match is weak. The size of a clone is reported for some rows only, either as once, few or many, or as a class for expanded clones.

abundance,j_gene,d_gene,v_gene,CDR3aa,CDR3nt
few,TRBJ1-3,TRBD1,TRBV5-1,CASSLDRGPGNTMYF,TGCGCCAGCAGCCTGGACAGGGGGCCTGGAAACACCATGTATTTT
.,TRBJ1-2,.,TRBV7-3,CASSLTVGGKAYGYTF,TGTGCCAGCAGCTTAACCGTGGGGGGGAAGGCCTATGGCTACACCTTC
.,TRBJ1-4,TRBD1,TRBV19,CASRLQGAREKLFF,TGTGCCAGTAGACTACAGGGGGCACGTGAAAAACTGTTTTTT
.,TRBJ2-7,TRBD2,TRBV19,CASSISGSSYEQYF,TGTGCCAGTAGTATTAGCGGGAGCTCCTACGAGCAGTACTTC
.,TRBJ2-2,.,TRBV19,CASEGLTNTGELFF,TGTGCCAGTGAGGGACTGACGAACACCGGGGAGCTGTTTTTT
.,TRBJ1-2,.,TRBV6-1,CASSDSGQTYGYTF,TGTGCCAGCAGTGATTCTGGACAGACCTATGGCTACACCTTC
.,TRBJ2-7,TRBD2,TRBV7-6,CASSPVTSFAYEQYF,TGTGCCAGCAGCCCAGTGACTAGCTTCGCCTACGAGCAGTACTTC
.,TRBJ2-7,.,TRBV10-3,CAISDSVRSYEQYF,TGTGCCATCAGTGATAGCGTTCGCTCCTACGAGCAGTACTTC
.,TRBJ1-2,TRBD1,TRBV9,CASNSDRGGYTF,TGTGCCAGCAACTCAGACAGGGGTGGCTACACCTTC
.,TRBJ1-2,TRBD1,TRBV30,CAWKTGGGQGYTF,TGTGCCTGGAAGACAGGGGGCGGTCAGGGCTACACCTTC
.,TRBJ2-1,.,TRBV7-3,CASSLGGRAYNEQFF,TGTGCCAGCAGCTTGGGGGGGCGGGCCTACAATGAGCAGTTCTTC
.,TRBJ2-6,TRBD1,TRBV27,CASRYQGQGRGANVLTF,TGTGCCAGCAGATACCAGGGACAGGGCCGTGGGGCCAACGTCCTGACTTTC
.,TRBJ2-1,TRBD2,TRBV28,CASSALTSGKNNEQFF,TGTGCCAGCAGTGCCCTGACTAGCGGGAAGAACAATGAGCAGTTCTTC
.,TRBJ1-2,.,TRBV30,CAWSRGRGNYGYTF,TGTGCCTGGAGTCGGGGTAGGGGGAACTATGGCTACACCTTC
.,TRBJ2-1,.,TRBV19,CASSIWGVVRNEQFF,TGTGCCAGTAGTATCTGGGGGGTAGTTCGCAATGAGCAGTTCTTC
.,TRBJ2-1,.,TRBV11-2,CASSLARTVWRSFF,TGTGCCAGCAGCTTAGCGAGGACAGTTTGGAGGAGTTTCTTC
.,TRBJ2-1,TRBD2,TRBV27,CASTKWASGGLGNEQFF,TGTGCCAGCACTAAATGGGCTAGCGGGGGGCTGGGCAATGAGCAGTTCTTC
once,TRBJ1-5,TRBD1,TRBV5-6,CASSPRGINQPQHF,TGTGCCAGCAGCCCCAGGGGGATCAATCAGCCCCAGCATTTT
.,TRBJ1-2,TRBD1,TRBV6-1,CASSVTGGGGYTF,TGTGCCAGCAGTGTAACAGGGGGCGGCGGCTACACCTTC
.,TRBJ2-3,TRBD2,TRBV14,CASSRGPGLAGESSSTDTQYF,TGTGCCAGCAGCCGGGGACCGGGACTAGCGGGCGAAAGCTCTAGCACAGATACGCAGTATTTT
.,TRBJ2-4,.,TRBV4-1,CASSQVGRGNIQYF,TGCGCCAGCAGCCAGGTTGGAAGGGGGAACATTCAGTACTTC
.,TRBJ2-1,TRBD2,TRBV18,CASSPPSSGRRDNEQFF,TGTGCCAGCTCACCACCGTCAAGCGGGAGACGCGACAATGAGCAGTTCTTC
.,TRBJ2-1,.,TRBV7-9,CASSLGGGNNEQFF,TGTGCCAGCAGCTTAGGAGGAGGGAACAATGAGCAGTTCTTC
.,TRBJ1-3,TRBD1,TRBV9,CASSAQGGGGSGNTIYF,TGTGCCAGCAGCGCCCAAGGCGGAGGGGGCTCCGGAAACACCATATATTTT
.,TRBJ2-4,.,TRBV5-6,CASSLYLKNIQYF,TGTGCCAGCAGCTTGTATCTAAAAAACATTCAGTACTTC
few,TRBJ1-2,.,TRBV6-1,CASMLWGHGYTF,TGTGCCAGCATGTTATGGGGGCATGGCTACACCTTC
.,TRBJ1-5,.,TRBV6-1,CASSEAGGTNQPQHF,TGTGCCAGCAGTGAAGCGGGGGGGACCAATCAGCCCCAGCATTTT
once,TRBJ2-5,.,TRBV7-9,CASSFRDKETQYF,TGTGCCAGCAGCTTCCGGGACAAAGAGACCCAGTACTTC
once,TRBJ2-5,TRBD2,TRBV4-3,CASSQDTAGVETQYF,TGCGCCAGCAGCCAAGACACAGCGGGGGTAGAGACCCAGTACTTC
.,TRBJ1-1,TRBD1,TRBV19,CASTQQGAVGEAFF,TGTGCCAGTACCCAACAGGGGGCTGTAGGTGAAGCTTTCTTT
.,TRBJ1-2,.,TRBV27,CASSSGYYGYTF,TGTGCCAGCAGTTCGGGATACTATGGCTACACCTTC
.,TRBJ2-5,TRBD1,TRBV6-5,CASSPDRGRVETQYF,TGTGCCAGCAGTCCAGACAGGGGGCGGGTAGAGACCCAGTACTTC
.,TRBJ1-2,TRBD1,TRBV28,CASSPQPPQGGDYGYTF,TGTGCCAGCAGTCCGCAACCCCCACAGGGGGGAGACTATGGCTACACCTTC
.,TRBJ2-3,TRBD2,TRBV25-1,CASEPPLGAGATDTQYF,TGTGCCAGTGAACCCCCACTAGGGGCGGGAGCTACAGATACGCAGTATTTT
.,TRBJ1-1,TRBD1,TRBV5-1,CASSSGQGNTEAFF,TGCGCCAGCAGCTCGGGACAGGGGAACACTGAAGCTTTCTTT
few,TRBJ1-1,.,TRBV27,CASHPLEGDTEAFF,TGTGCCAGCCACCCCCTTGAGGGGGACACTGAAGCTTTCTTT
.,TRBJ2-7,.,TRBV5-4,CASSLRGGLQGTEQYF,TGTGCCAGCAGCTTGAGGGGGGGACTACAAGGGACCGAGCAGTACTTC
.,TRBJ1-1,.,TRBV29-1,CSAVVGATEAFF,TGCAGCGCCGTGGTTGGAGCCACTGAAGCTTTCTTT
.,TRBJ1-2,TRBD1,TRBV5-1,CASSYSTAGQLFNYGYTF,TGCGCCAGCAGCTATTCTACCGCGGGACAGCTTTTTAACTATGGCTACACCTTC
few,TRBJ1-1,.,TRBV21-1,CASVPGQRNTEAFF,TGTGCCAGCGTCCCGGGACAGAGGAACACTGAAGCTTTCTTT
.,TRBJ1-5,.,TRBV27,CASGRQAPGQPQHF,TGTGCCAGCGGTCGACAGGCCCCGGGTCAGCCCCAGCATTTT
.,TRBJ1-5,.,TRBV28,CASSLLKLGDSPQYSNQPQHF,TGTGCCAGCAGTTTATTAAAATTAGGGGACTCACCCCAATATAGCAATCAGCCCCAGCATTTT
.,TRBJ2-5,TRBD2,TRBV7-8,CASSPYAGGGIQETQYF,TGTGCCAGCAGCCCCTACGCTGGCGGGGGAATCCAAGAGACCCAGTACTTC
.,TRBJ2-7,TRBD1,TRBV16,CASSLYDRGGLEQYF,TGTGCCAGCAGCCTCTATGACAGGGGGGGCTTAGAGCAGTACTTC
.,TRBJ1-1,.,TRBV30,CAWSQTVMNTEAFF,TGTGCCTGGAGTCAGACAGTCATGAACACTGAAGCTTTCTTT
once,TRBJ2-1,TRBD2,TRBV11-3,CASSLRGGGDNEQFF,TGTGCCAGCAGCCTACGGGGGGGCGGCGACAATGAGCAGTTCTTC
.,TRBJ1-2,.,TRBV6-5,CASSQAGNYGYTF,TGTGCCAGCAGCCAGGCAGGCAACTATGGCTACACCTTC
.,TRBJ1-2,.,TRBV28,CASSVVTTNYGYTF,TGTGCCAGCAGTGTAGTGACAACTAACTATGGCTACACCTTC
.,TRBJ2-5,.,TRBV18,CASSPPRNQETQYF,TGTGCCAGCTCACCACCTCGTAACCAAGAGACCCAGTACTTC
.,TRBJ1-5,.,TRBV19,CASSISDSPINQPQHF,TGTGCCAGTAGTATCTCAGACAGCCCGATCAATCAGCCCCAGCATTTT
once,TRBJ1-2,.,TRBV7-8,CASSLIGLGGATSNYGYTF,TGTGCCAGCAGCTTAATCGGGCTTGGGGGGGCCACCTCTAACTATGGCTACACCTTC
.,TRBJ2-3,.,TRBV25-1,CASGLTDTQYF,TGTGCCAGTGGACTCACAGATACGCAGTATTTT
.,TRBJ2-4,TRBD1,TRBV5-1,CASSFPGQGDKYF,TGCGCCAGCAGCTTCCCCGGACAGGGGGACAAGTACTTC
.,TRBJ1-5,TRBD1,TRBV19,CASSRNDRGGYSNQPQHF,TGTGCCAGTAGTCGAAATGACAGGGGTGGGTATAGCAATCAGCCCCAGCATTTT
once,TRBJ2-1,TRBD2,TRBV13,CASSRSGGAPWWEFF,TGTGCCAGCAGCCGCAGCGGGGGGGCCCCCTGGTGGGAGTTCTTC